This T cell receptor (beta chain) was documented in a study of T cell responses to AZD1222 COVID-19 vaccine. This table comes from immunoSEQ multiplex PCR, and its TCRdb copy is limited to in-frame clones, with some not included. The data hold 130,000 or so clones, with 89% observed a single time. Study findings and constraints: It was only a handful of AZD1222 recipients who were seropositive at baseline. Compared with day 0, the breadth and depth of the Spike-specific TCR repertoire rose significantly after two doses of AZD1222. Among the donors, most were white British and more were female, and clonal diversity was possibly underestimated.

V gave up 1 base and J gave up 4 bases, with 9 bases separating them. This CDR3 comprises 14 residues. In germline, CDR1 is SGHTA, CDR2 FQGTGA. As concerns this clone: Its matching antigen is unknown.

The source was peripheral blood, collected on day 0 of AZD1222 vaccination. V gene TRBV7-3 combines with J gene TRBJ2-3; D call uncertain. The origin of this receptor is an adult in good health. This CDR3 is CASSLSGNPDTQYF. The CDR3 DNA follows: TGTGCCAGCAGCTTAAGCGGCAACCCAGATACGCAGTATTTT.